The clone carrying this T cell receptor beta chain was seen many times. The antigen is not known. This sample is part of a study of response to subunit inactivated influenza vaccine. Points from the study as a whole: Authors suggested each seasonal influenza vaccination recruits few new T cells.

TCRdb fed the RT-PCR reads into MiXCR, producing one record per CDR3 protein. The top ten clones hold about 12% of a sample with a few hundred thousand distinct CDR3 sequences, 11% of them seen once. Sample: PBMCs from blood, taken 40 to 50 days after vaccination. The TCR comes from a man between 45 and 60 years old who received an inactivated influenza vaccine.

In nucleotides, the CDR3 is TGTGCCAGCAGTTACGGGAGGGGGAACACCGGGGAGCTGTTTTTT. This codes for CASSYGRGNTGELFF. The V and J genes are TRBV6-5 and TRBJ2-2; 7 bases agree with TRBD2. V dropped 2 bases and J dropped 1; count of bases not matched to a gene: 1. CDR3 length equals 15 residues. From germline, CDR1 is MNHEY and CDR2 SVGAGI.